This is a list of T cell receptor beta chains from one sample in a study of cytomegalovirus exposure and HLA in healthy donors. Sequenced by immunoSEQ multiplex PCR; TCRdb stores in-frame clones only, minus some. The sample includes 20,000 to 25,000 clones, approximately 97% seen only once; the top ten take 8.5% to 10%. Sequenced input: PBMCs. Receptor source: a man in his thirties or forties in good health and CMV-seropositive. Each CDR3 is given with its conserved first and last residue. D genes are given only for firm matches. Clone size is stated in some rows and not others, as once, few, many or a class when expanded.

CDR3nt,CDR3aa,v_gene,j_gene,abundance,d_gene
TGCAGTGCCAGACAGGGAACTGAAGCTTTCTTT,CSARQGTEAFF,TRBV20-1,TRBJ1-1,-,TRBD1
TGTGCCAGCAGTCCGTGGGCCTCCAATGAGCAGTTCTTC,CASSPWASNEQFF,TRBV27,TRBJ2-1,-,-
TGTGCCAGTAGTAATCACCCCCAACTCAATCAGCCCCAGCATTTT,CASSNHPQLNQPQHF,TRBV19,TRBJ1-5,once,-
TGTGCCAGTAGTATAAGGACAGGGAACTCCTACGAGCAGTACTTC,CASSIRTGNSYEQYF,TRBV19,TRBJ2-7,-,TRBD1
TGTGCCAGCAGTTTGGACAGCTACTCCTACAATGAGCAGTTCTTC,CASSLDSYSYNEQFF,TRBV2,TRBJ2-1,-,-
TGTGCCAGCACGGCCCGGGAGGACTTATTCTACGAGCAGTACTTC,CASTAREDLFYEQYF,TRBV2,TRBJ2-7,-,TRBD2
TGTGCCAGCAGGGGGCCTGAAGCTTTCTTT,CASRGPEAFF,TRBV28,TRBJ1-1,-,-
TGTGCCAGCAGACGGACAATCCATCAGCCCCAGCATTTT,CASRRTIHQPQHF,TRBV7-2,TRBJ1-5,-,-
TGCGCCAGCAGCAGAGACCAACCAGGGTTCTACGAGCAGTACTTC,CASSRDQPGFYEQYF,TRBV5-1,TRBJ2-7,-,-
TGTGCCAGCAGCGCGACCGGGCGGACAGGAAACACCATATATTTT,CASSATGRTGNTIYF,TRBV11-1,TRBJ1-3,-,-
TGTGCCAGCAGTTTGGTGGCAGGGACATCTGAAGCTTTCTTT,CASSLVAGTSEAFF,TRBV28,TRBJ1-1,-,-
TGTGCCAGCAGTTACTCGAGGGGGGGTCAGCCCCAGCATTTT,CASSYSRGGQPQHF,TRBV6-6,TRBJ1-5,-,-
TGTGCCAGCAGCTTAGCGGCAGGGGGCTTAGCTTTCTTT,CASSLAAGGLAFF,TRBV7-2,TRBJ1-1,-,TRBD1
TGTGCCAGCATGGGTACGGGTGAGGAGACCCAGTACTTC,CASMGTGEETQYF,TRBV25-1,TRBJ2-5,-,-
TGTGCCAGCAGTTTCTCCCACACGACTAGGTCCTACGAGCAGTACTTC,CASSFSHTTRSYEQYF,TRBV28,TRBJ2-7,-,-
TGCGCCAGCAGCCAAGACAGTTCCTCTGGGGCCAACGTCCTGACTTTC,CASSQDSSSGANVLTF,TRBV4-3,TRBJ2-6,-,-
TGTGCCAGCAGCTTTGGGACAGCAGCCTCCTACGAGCAGTACTTC,CASSFGTAASYEQYF,TRBV7-2,TRBJ2-7,few,TRBD1
TGTGCCACCAGTACAGTCGGGGAGCTGTTTTTT,CATSTVGELFF,TRBV28,TRBJ2-2,-,-
TGTGCCAGCAGTCGGGTGGCTACCTACAATGAGCAGTTCTTC,CASSRVATYNEQFF,TRBV2,TRBJ2-1,-,-
TGCGCCAGCAGCTCGGGACTAGCGGGAGTTCAAGAGACCCAGTACTTC,CASSSGLAGVQETQYF,TRBV5-1,TRBJ2-5,-,TRBD2
TGTGCCAGCAGTGAGAGGACAGAGACGTATGGCTACACCTTC,CASSERTETYGYTF,TRBV25-1,TRBJ1-2,-,-
TGTGCCAGCAGTTACTCGAAAAGGCTAGCGGGCTACGAGCAGTACTTC,CASSYSKRLAGYEQYF,TRBV6-5,TRBJ2-7,-,TRBD2
TGTGCCAGCACCACAGGGCACTCGGGCATTGAAGCTTTCTTT,CASTTGHSGIEAFF,TRBV7-2,TRBJ1-1,-,-